This record looks at one T cell receptor beta chain sequence and its context. The record originates from a study of cytomegalovirus exposure and HLA in healthy donors. V was shortened by 1 base and J by 2 bases, with 12 bases between the two germline ends. Germline V CDR1 and CDR2: MRHNA, SNTAGT. This CDR3 is built from 16 residues. PCR amplification relied on 60 Vbeta primers (plus 13 Jbeta primers). The method was immunoSEQ multiplex PCR; TCRdb's version includes in-frame clones alone and lacks a portion of them. The sample includes about 140,000 clones, roughly 82% of them seen just once. The source is a male donor in good health and CMV-seronegative. The sequenced sample consisted of PBMCs. The V and J genes are TRBV6-4 and TRBJ2-1, with D uncertain. DNA for the CDR3: TGTGCCAGCAGTGACTTGGCCTCTTCCCCCTACAATGAGCAGTTCTTC. Translating it yields CASSDLASSPYNEQFF.